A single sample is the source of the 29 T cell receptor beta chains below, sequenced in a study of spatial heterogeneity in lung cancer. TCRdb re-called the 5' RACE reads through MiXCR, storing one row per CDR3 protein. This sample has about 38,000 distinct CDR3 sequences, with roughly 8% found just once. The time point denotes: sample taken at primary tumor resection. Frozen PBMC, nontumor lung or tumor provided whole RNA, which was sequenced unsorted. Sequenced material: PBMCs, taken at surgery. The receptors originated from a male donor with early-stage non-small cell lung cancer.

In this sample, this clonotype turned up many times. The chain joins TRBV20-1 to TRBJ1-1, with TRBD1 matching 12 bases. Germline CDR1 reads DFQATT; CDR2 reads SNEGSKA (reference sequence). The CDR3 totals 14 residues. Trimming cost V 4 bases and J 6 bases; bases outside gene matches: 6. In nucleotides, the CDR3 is TGCAGTGCTACCCCGGGACAGGGGGCCTCTGAAGCTTTCTTT. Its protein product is CSATPGQGASEAFF.

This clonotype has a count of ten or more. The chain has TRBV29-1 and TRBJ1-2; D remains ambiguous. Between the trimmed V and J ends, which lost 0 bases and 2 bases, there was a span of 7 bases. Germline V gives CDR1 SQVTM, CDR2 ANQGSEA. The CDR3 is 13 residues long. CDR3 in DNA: TGCAGCGTTGAAGAGGTCCTGAACTATGGCTACACCTTC. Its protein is CSVEEVLNYGYTF.

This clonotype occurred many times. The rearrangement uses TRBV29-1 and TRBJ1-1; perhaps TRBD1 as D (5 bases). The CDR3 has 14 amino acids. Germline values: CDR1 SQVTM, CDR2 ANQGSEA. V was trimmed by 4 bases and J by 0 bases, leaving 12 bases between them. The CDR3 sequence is CSVAGDLMNTEAFF. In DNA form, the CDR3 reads TGCAGCGTTGCGGGGGATCTTATGAACACTGAAGCTTTCTTT.

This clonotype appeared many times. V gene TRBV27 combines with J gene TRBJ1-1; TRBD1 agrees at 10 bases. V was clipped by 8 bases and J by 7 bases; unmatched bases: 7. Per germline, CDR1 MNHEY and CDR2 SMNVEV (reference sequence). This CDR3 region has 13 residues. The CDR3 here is CASRGTGANEAFF. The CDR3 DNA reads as TGTGCCAGCCGGGGGACAGGGGCCAATGAAGCTTTCTTT.

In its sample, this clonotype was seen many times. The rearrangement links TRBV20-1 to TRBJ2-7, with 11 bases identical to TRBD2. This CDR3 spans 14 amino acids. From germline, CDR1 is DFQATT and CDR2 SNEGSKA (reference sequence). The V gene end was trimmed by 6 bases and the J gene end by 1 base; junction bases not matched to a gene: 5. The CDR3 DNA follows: TGCAGTGCCTTACGACTAGCGGGGTCCTACGAGCAGTACTTC. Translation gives CSALRLAGSYEQYF.

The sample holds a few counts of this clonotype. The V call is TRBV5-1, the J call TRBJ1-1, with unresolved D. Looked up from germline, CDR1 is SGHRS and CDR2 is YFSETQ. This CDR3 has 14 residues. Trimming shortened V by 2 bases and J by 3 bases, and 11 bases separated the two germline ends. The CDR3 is CASSFSPGYTEAFF. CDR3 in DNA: TGCGCCAGCAGCTTTTCTCCCGGATACACTGAAGCTTTCTTT.

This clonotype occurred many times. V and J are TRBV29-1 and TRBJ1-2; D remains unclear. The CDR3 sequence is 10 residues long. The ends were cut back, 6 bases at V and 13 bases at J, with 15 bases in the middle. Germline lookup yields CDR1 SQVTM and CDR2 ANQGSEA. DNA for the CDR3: TGCAGCGTCGTCGAACTCGGAGGCACCTTC. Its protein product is CSVVELGGTF.

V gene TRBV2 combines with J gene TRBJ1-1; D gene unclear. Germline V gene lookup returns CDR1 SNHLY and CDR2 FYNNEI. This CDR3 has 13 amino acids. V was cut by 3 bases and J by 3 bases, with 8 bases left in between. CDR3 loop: CASSENRDTEAFF. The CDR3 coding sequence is TGTGCCAGCAGTGAGAACCGAGACACTGAAGCTTTCTTT.

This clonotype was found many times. The CDR3, as DNA: TGTGCCACCAGTGATTCCGGGACAGGGGAACCCGGGGAGCTGTTTTTT. Residues: CATSDSGTGEPGELFF. V gene TRBV24-1 combines with J gene TRBJ2-2; TRBD1 matches at 10 bases. This CDR3 is 16 amino acids long. Germline V gives CDR1 KGHDR, CDR2 SFDVKD. Unmatched junction bases numbered 5, after V lost 2 bases and J lost 6 bases.

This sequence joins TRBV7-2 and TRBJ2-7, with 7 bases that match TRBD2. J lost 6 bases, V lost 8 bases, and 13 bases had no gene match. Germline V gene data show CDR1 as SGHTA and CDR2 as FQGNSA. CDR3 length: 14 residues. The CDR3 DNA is TGTGCCAGCGGGGAAGCGGGGTGGGCTTCCGAGCAGTACTTC. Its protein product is CASGEAGWASEQYF.

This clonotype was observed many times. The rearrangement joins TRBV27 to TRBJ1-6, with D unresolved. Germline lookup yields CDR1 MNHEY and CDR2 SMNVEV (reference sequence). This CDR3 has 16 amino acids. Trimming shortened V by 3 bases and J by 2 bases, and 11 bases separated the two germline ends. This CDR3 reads CASSFGGGTYNSPLHF. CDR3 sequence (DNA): TGTGCCAGCAGTTTTGGTGGAGGGACCTATAATTCACCCCTCCACTTT.

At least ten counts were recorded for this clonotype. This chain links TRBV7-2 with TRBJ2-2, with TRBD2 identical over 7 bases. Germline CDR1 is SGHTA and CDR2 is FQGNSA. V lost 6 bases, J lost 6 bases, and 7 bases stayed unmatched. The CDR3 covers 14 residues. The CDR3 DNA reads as TGTGCCAGCAGAGCGGGACCCTCGCCCGGGGAGCTGTTTTTT. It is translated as CASRAGPSPGELFF.

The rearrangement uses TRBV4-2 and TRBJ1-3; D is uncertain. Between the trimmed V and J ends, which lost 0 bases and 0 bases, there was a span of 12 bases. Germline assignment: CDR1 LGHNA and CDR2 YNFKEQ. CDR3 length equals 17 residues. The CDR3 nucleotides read TGTGCCAGCAGCCAAGATTCTGGAGGTAGCTCTGGAAACACCATATATTTT. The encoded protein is CASSQDSGGSSGNTIYF.

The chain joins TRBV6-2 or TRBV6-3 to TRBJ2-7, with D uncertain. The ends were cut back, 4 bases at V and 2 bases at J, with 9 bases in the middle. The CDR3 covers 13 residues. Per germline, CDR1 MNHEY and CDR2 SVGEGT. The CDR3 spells CASSWNSPYEQYV. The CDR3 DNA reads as TGTGCCAGCAGTTGGAACAGTCCCTACGAGCAGTACGTC.

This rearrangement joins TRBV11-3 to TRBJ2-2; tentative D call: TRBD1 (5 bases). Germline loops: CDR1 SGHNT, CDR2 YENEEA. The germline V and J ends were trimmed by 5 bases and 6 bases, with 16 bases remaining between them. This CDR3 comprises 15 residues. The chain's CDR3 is CASSHNTDNPGELFF. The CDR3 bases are TGTGCCAGCAGCCATAATACGGACAACCCCGGGGAGCTGTTTTTT.

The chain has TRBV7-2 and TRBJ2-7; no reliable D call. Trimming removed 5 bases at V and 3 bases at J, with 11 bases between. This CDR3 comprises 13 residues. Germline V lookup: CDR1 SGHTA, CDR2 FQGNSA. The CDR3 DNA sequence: TGTGCCAGCAGCGCCCGCGGCGGCTACGAGCAGTACTTC. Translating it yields CASSARGGYEQYF.

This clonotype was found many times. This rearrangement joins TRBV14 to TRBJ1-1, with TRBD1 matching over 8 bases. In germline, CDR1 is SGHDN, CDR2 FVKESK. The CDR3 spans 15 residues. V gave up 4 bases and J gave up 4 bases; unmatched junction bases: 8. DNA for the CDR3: TGTGCCAGCAGCCGAAGCAGGGGGCGGGGCACTGAAGCTTTCTTT. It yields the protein CASSRSRGRGTEAFF.

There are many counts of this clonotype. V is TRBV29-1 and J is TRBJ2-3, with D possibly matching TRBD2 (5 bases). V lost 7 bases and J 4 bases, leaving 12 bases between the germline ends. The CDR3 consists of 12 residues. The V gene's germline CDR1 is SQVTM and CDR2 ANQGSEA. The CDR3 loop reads CSAGMGADTQYF. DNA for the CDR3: TGCAGCGCCGGAATGGGAGCAGATACGCAGTATTTT.

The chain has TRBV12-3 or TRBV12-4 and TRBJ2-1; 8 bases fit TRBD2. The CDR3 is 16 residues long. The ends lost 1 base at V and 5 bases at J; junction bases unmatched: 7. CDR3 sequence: CASSLDFGGADNEQFF. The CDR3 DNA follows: TGTGCCAGCAGTTTAGATTTCGGGGGGGCCGACAATGAGCAGTTCTTC.

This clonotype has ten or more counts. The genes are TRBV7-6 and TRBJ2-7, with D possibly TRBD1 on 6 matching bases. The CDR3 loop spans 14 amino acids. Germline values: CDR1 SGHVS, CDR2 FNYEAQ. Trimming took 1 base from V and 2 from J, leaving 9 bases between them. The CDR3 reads CASSLETGAYEQYF. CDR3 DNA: TGTGCCAGCAGCTTAGAGACAGGAGCCTACGAGCAGTACTTC.

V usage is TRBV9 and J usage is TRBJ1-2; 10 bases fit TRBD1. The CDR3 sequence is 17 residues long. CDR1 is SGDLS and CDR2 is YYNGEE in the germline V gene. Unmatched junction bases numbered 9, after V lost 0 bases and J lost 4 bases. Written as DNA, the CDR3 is TGTGCCAGCAGCGTAGAGCCCCGGACAGGGGGAAGCTATGGCTACACCTTC. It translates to CASSVEPRTGGSYGYTF.

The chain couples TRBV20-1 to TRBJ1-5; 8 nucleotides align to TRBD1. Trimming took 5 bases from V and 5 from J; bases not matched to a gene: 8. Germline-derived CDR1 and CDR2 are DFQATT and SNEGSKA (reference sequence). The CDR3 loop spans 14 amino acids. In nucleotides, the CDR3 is TGCAGTGCTGGGACAGGTGGGGGAGATCAGCCCCAGCATTTT. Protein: CSAGTGGGDQPQHF.

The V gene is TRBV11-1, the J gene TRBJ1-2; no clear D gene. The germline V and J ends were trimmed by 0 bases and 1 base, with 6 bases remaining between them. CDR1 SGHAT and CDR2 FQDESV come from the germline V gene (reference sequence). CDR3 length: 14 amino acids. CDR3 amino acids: CASSLAGRNYGYTF. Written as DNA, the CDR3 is TGTGCCAGCAGCTTAGCCGGACGTAACTATGGCTACACCTTC.

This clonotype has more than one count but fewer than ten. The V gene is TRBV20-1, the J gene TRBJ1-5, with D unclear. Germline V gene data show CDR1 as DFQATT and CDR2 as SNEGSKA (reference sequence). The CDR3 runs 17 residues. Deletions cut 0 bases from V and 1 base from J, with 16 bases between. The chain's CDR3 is CSARDSRASGSNQPQHF. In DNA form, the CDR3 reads TGCAGTGCTAGAGACTCTAGGGCCTCGGGGAGCAATCAGCCCCAGCATTTT.

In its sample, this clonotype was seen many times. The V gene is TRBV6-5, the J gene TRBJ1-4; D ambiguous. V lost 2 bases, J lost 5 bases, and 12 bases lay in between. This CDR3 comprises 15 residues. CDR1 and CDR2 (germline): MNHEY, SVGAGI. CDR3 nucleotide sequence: TGTGCCAGCAGTTACCAGGCAGGCGGGAATGAAAAACTGTTTTTT. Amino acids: CASSYQAGGNEKLFF.

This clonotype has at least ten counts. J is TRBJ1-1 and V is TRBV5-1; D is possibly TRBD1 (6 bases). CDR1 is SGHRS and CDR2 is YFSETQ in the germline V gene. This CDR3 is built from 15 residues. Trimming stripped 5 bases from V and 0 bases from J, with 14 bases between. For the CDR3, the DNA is TGCGCCAGCAGGGAATTAGGGACAATGAACACTGAAGCTTTCTTT. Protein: CASRELGTMNTEAFF.

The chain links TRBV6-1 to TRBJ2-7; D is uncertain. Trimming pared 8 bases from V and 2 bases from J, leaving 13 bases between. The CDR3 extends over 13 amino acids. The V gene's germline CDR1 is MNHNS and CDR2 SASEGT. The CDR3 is CASAIRPAYEQYF. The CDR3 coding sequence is TGTGCCAGCGCTATACGACCAGCCTACGAGCAGTACTTC.

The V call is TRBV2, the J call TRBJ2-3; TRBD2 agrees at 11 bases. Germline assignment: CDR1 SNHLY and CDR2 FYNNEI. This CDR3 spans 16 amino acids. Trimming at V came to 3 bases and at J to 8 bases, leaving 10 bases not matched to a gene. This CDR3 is CASSDSLAGEELTQYF. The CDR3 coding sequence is TGTGCCAGCAGTGATTCACTAGCGGGAGAGGAGCTTACGCAGTATTTT.

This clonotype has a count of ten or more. The CDR3 sequence: CASSLDGRYNSPLHF. CDR3 in DNA: TGCGCCAGCAGCTTGGACGGGCGGTACAATTCACCCCTCCACTTT. The chain is built from TRBV5-1 and TRBJ1-6; no clear D. The ends were cut back, 0 bases at V and 7 bases at J, with 11 bases in the middle. Germline V gene sequence: CDR1 SGHRS, CDR2 YFSETQ. The length of the CDR3 is 15 residues.